This TCR beta chain was profiled in a study of control samples from healthy donors and cancer patients. This CDR3 has 18 residues. The J segment lost 9 bases and the V segment lost 6 bases, leaving 17 bases of the junction unmatched. Germline V gene data show CDR1 as KGHSH and CDR2 as LQKENI. Sequenced by immunoSEQ multiplex PCR; TCRdb stores in-frame clones only, minus some. Of 84,000 or so clones detected, approximately 80% appear once; the ten largest clones hold 11%. This clone was picked up one time. The chain has TRBV18 and TRBJ2-1, with 13 nucleotides matching TRBD2. The sample consisted of PBMCs. The TCR originated in a man aged 55-75 years with head and neck cancer. CDR3 loop: CASSWTSGSGETISEQFF. DNA for the CDR3: TGTGCCAGCTCCTGGACTAGCGGGAGTGGGGAGACAATTAGTGAGCAGTTCTTC.